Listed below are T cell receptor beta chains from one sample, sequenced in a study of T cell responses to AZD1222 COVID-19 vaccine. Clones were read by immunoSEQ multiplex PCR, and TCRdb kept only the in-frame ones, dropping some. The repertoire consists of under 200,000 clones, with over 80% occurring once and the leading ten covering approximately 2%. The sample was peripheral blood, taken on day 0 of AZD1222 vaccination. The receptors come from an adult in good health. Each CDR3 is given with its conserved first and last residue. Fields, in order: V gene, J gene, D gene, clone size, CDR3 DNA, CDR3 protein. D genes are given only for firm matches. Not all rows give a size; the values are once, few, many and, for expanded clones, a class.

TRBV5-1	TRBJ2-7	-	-	TGCGCCAGCAGCGTTGGCTCCTACGAGCAGTACTTC	CASSVGSYEQYF
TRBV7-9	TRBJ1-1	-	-	TGTGCCAGCGAGCGGAACACTGAAGCTTTCTTT	CASERNTEAFF
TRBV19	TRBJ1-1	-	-	TGTGCCAGTAGTATAGGTAGGGTGATGAACACTGAAGCTTTCTTT	CASSIGRVMNTEAFF
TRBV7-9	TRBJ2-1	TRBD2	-	TGTGCCAGCAGCCCCTGGACTAGCGGGAACAATGAGCAGTTCTTC	CASSPWTSGNNEQFF
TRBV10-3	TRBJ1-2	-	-	TGTGCCATCAGTGAGTCCGGGACACCCTATGGCTACACCTTC	CAISESGTPYGYTF
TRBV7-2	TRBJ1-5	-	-	TGTGCCAGCAGCACCTTCGGGGAGCCCCAGCATTTT	CASSTFGEPQHF
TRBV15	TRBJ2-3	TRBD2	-	TGTGCCACCAGCACTAGCGGGAAAGCCAGAGATACGCAGTATTTT	CATSTSGKARDTQYF
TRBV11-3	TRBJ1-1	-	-	TGTGCCAGCAGCTATCGTACTGGTACTGAAGCTTTCTTT	CASSYRTGTEAFF
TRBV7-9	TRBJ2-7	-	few	TGTGCCAGCAGCTCCGAAGCCAGGCAGTACTTC	CASSSEARQYF
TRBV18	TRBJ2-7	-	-	TGTGCCAGCTCACCATCAGGAGGCCGGGGCGAGCAGTACTTC	CASSPSGGRGEQYF
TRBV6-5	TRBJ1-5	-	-	TGTGCCAGCAGGGTTGGTAACCAGCCCCAGCATTTT	CASRVGNQPQHF
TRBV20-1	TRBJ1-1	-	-	TGCAGTGCACTTTCACGGACTGAAGCTTTCTTT	CSALSRTEAFF
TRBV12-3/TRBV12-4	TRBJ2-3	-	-	TGTGCCAGCAGTCGTCCGGGTACAGATACGCAGTATTTT	CASSRPGTDTQYF
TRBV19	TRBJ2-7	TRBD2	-	TGTGCCAGTAGTAGCCCTACCTTTACCGGGACTAGTGAGGAGCAGTACTTC	CASSSPTFTGTSEEQYF
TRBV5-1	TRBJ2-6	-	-	TGCGCCAGCAGCTTGGGAGACTCTGGGGCCAACGTCCTGACTTTC	CASSLGDSGANVLTF
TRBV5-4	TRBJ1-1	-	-	TGTGCCAGCAGCTCAGGGTCCACTGAAGCTTTCTTT	CASSSGSTEAFF
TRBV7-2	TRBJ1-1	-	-	TGTGCCAGCAGCCCCCGGGGGGATACTGAAGCTTTCTTT	CASSPRGDTEAFF
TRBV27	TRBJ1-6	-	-	TGTGCCAGCTCCGCGCGGCAGGGCAATTCACCCCTCCACTTT	CASSARQGNSPLHF
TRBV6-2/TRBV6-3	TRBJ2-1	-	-	TGTGCCAGCAGTTACTCGGGGATCGAGCAGTTCTTC	CASSYSGIEQFF
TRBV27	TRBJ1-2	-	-	TGTGCCAGCAGCCCGTCGTGGCAGCCCATTTATGGCTACACCTTC	CASSPSWQPIYGYTF
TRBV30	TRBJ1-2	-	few	TGTGCCTGGAGCCGCCCCGGAGTGGGGGTGGATGGCTACACCTTC	CAWSRPGVGVDGYTF
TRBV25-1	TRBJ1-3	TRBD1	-	TGTGCCAGCAGTGAGACAGGGGGCTTCCGGGGAAACACCATATATTTT	CASSETGGFRGNTIYF
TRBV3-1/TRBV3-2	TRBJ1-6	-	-	TGTGCCAGCAGCCAAGTCCGCTATAATTCACCCCTCCACTTT	CASSQVRYNSPLHF
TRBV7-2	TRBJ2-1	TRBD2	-	TGTGCCAGCAGCGGAGGACTAGCGGGTAACAATGAGCAGTTCTTC	CASSGGLAGNNEQFF
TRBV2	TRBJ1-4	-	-	TGTGCCAGCAGCCAGCGGACGGTTGCAACTAATGAAAAACTGTTTTTT	CASSQRTVATNEKLFF
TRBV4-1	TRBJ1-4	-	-	TGCGCCAGCAGCCAAGTACAAGCAGGCTATAATGAAAAACTGTTTTTT	CASSQVQAGYNEKLFF
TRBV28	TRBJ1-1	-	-	TGTGCCAGCAGTTTATTGGGGGCAGGAGGGATGAACACTGAAGCTTTCTTT	CASSLLGAGGMNTEAFF
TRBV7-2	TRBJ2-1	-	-	TGTGCCAGCAGCTTAGATCCTCGGAGGATCGATTTAACAAACAATGAGCAGTTCTTC	CASSLDPRRIDLTNNEQFF
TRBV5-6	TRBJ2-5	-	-	TGTGCCAGCAGCTCTGGACAGCACCAAGAGACCCAGTACTTC	CASSSGQHQETQYF
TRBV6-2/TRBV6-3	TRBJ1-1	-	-	TGTGCCAGCAGTTATCCCCCCATGCCGGGACTCCCTCGAACGGGGGCTTTCTTT	CASSYPPMPGLPRTGAFF
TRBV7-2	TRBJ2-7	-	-	TGTGCCAGCAGCCCCGCTGCAGGCTCCTACGAGCAGTACTTC	CASSPAAGSYEQYF
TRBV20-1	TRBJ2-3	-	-	TGCAGTGCTACCGACCCCGATACGCAGTATTTT	CSATDPDTQYF
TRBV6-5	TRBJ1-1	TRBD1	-	TGTGCCAGCAGTAAGCGGACAGGGCCGAACACTGAAGCTTTCTTT	CASSKRTGPNTEAFF
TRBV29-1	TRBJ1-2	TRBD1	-	TGCAGCGCCCCGGACAGGGACAGCTACACCTTC	CSAPDRDSYTF
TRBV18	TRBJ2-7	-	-	TGTGCCAGCTCACCAGGTTCAGAACCCTACGAGCAGTACTTC	CASSPGSEPYEQYF
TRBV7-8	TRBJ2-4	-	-	TGTGCCAGCAGCCCCGACAGAATTCTAGCCAAAAACATTCAGTACTTC	CASSPDRILAKNIQYF
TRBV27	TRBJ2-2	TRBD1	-	TGTGCCAGCAGTTGGGGGACAGGGACCGGGGAGCTGTTTTTT	CASSWGTGTGELFF
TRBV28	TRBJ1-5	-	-	TGTGCCAGCAGTTTAAGAGGGGCCCAGCATTTT	CASSLRGAQHF
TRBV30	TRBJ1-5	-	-	TGTGCCTGGGGACGAACAGGGAATCAGCCCCAGCATTTT	CAWGRTGNQPQHF
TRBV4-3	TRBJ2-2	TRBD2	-	TGCGCCAGCAGCCAAGGGTATGGTAGCGGGGGGCCGAACACCGGGGAGCTGTTTTTT	CASSQGYGSGGPNTGELFF
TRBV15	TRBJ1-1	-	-	TGTGCCACCAGATTCACCCTTGAGTCGGACACTGAAGCTTTCTTT	CATRFTLESDTEAFF
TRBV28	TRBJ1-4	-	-	TGTGCCAGCAGGCGAGACACAGGGAATGAAAAACTGTTTTTT	CASRRDTGNEKLFF
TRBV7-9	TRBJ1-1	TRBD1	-	TGTGCCAGCAGCTACCCCGGGACAGGTCGGGGCACTGAAGCTTTCTTT	CASSYPGTGRGTEAFF
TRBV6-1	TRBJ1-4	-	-	TGTGCCAGCAGTGAGGGAGTACTGTTTTTT	CASSEGVLFF
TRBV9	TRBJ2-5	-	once	TGTGCCAGCAGCGTGACAGATCAAGAGACCCAGTACTTC	CASSVTDQETQYF
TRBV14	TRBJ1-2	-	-	TGTGCCAGCAGCCAAGCGGGAGGGGTTAGGGGCTACACCTTC	CASSQAGGVRGYTF
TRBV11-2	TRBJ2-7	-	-	TGTGCCAGCAGCCCGACCGGGAGTGGAGACTACGAGCAGTACTTC	CASSPTGSGDYEQYF
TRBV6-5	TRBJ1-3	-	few	TGTGCCAGCAGATCGACAGCCTTTTCTGGAAACACCATATATTTT	CASRSTAFSGNTIYF
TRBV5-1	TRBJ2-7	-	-	TGCGCCAGCAGCTTAGGGTTTGGGGGGTCCTACGAGCAGTACTTC	CASSLGFGGSYEQYF